This T cell receptor beta chain was observed in a study of T cell clonality in common variable immunodeficiency. Trimming took 3 bases from V and 4 from J; bases not matched to a gene: 5. This CDR3 is built from 18 residues. Germline values: CDR1 ENHRY, CDR2 SYGVKD. Sequencing used immunoSEQ multiplex PCR; TCRdb keeps in-frame clones, though not all of them. There are around 50,000 clones in the sample, none observed a single time. This clone was seen repeatedly, ten times or more. The missing CDR3 end, 3 residues past where the read stops, is filled in from the germline J gene. This receptor was taken from a person aged 18 to 70 in good health. The sequencing input was peripheral blood mononuclear cells. The chain uses TRBV10-3 and TRBJ2-2, with 16 bases lining up with TRBD2. CDR3 bases read: TGTGCCATCAGTGATGGGACTAGCGGGAGGGCCAGCACCGGGGAG. Protein product: CAISDGTSGRASTGE. The complete CDR3 protein is CAISDGTSGRASTGELFF.